This T cell receptor beta chain was sequenced for a study of blood T cell repertoires in COVID-19. Study-level background: Researchers got acute and convalescent COVID-19 samples from the United States, Italy and Spain. The analysed material was cDNA or gDNA that came from T cells, B-cell-depleted T cells, or PBMCs.

Clones were read by immunoSEQ multiplex PCR, and TCRdb kept only the in-frame ones, dropping some. This sample has more than 200,000 clones, with 75% to 90% found just once. Per germline, CDR1 PRHDT and CDR2 FYEKMQ (reference sequence). V was clipped by 5 bases and J by 4 bases; unmatched bases: 6. CDR3 size: 14 residues. Participants were aged about 18 to 100 years from some 24 US areas. Two consecutive negative NP/OP PCR tests, clearance, or resolved symptoms defined Cohort 3 recovery. The receptor's source is a woman in her twenties or thirties who had recovered from COVID-19. The chain uses TRBV13 and TRBJ2-5; the match to TRBD2 covers 8 bases. Source material: PBMCs or T cells enriched from blood (not recorded which). CDR3 in amino acids: CASSPRLAGETQYF. CDR3 coding DNA: TGTGCCAGCAGCCCCCGGCTAGCGGGAGAGACCCAGTACTTC.